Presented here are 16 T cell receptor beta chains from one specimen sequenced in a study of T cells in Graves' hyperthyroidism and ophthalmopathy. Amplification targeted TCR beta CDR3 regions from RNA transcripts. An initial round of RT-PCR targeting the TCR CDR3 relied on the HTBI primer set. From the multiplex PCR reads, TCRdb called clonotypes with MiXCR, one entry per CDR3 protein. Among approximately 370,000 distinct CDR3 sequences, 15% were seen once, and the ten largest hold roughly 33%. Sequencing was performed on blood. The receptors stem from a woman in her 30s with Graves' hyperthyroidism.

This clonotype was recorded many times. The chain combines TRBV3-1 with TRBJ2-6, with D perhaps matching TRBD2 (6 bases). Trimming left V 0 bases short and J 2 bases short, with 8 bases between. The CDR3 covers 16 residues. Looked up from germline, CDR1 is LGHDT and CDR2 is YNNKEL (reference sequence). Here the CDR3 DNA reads TGTGCCAGCAGCCAAGATCCGGGGGCTGGGGCCAACGTCCTGACTTTC. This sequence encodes CASSQDPGAGANVLTF.

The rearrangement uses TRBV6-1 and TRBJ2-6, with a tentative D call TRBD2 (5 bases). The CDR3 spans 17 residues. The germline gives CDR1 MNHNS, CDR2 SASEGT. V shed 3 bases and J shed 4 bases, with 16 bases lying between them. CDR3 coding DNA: TGTGCCAGCAGTGAGAACTCAGGAACGGGGGGGGCCAACGTCCTGACTTTC. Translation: CASSENSGTGGANVLTF.

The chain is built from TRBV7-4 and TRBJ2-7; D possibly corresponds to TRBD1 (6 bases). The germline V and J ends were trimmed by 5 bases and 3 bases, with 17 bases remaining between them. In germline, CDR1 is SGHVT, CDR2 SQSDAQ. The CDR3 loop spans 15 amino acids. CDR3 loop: CASSGPTDSHYEQYF. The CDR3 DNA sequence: TGTGCCAGCAGCGGGCCTACGGACAGCCACTACGAGCAGTACTTC.

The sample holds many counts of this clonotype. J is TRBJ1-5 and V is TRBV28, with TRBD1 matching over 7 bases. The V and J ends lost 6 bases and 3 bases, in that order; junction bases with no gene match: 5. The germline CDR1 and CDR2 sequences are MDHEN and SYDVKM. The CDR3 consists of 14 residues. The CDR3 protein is CASRSTGPNQPQHF. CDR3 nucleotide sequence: TGTGCCAGCAGGTCGACAGGGCCCAATCAGCCCCAGCATTTT.

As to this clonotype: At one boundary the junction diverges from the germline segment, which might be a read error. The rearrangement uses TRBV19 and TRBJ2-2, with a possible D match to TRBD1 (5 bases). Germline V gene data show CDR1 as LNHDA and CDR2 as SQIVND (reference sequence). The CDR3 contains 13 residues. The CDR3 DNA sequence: TGTGCCAGTGGGGCAGGATACACTGGGGAGCTGTTTTTT. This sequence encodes CASGAGYTGELFF.

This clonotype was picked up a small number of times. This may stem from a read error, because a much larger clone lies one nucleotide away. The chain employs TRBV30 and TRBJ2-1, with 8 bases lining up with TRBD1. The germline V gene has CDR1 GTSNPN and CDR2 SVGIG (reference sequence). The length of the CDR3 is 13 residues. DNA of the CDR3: TGTGCCTGGAGACGACAGGGGAGTAATGAGCAGTCCTTC. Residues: CAWRRQGSNEQSF.

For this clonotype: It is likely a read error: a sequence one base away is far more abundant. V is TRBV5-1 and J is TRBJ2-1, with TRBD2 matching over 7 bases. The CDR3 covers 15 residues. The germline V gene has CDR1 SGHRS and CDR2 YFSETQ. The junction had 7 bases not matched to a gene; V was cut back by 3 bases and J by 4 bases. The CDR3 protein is CASSSGASGYNEQFF. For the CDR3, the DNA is TGCGCCAGCAGCTCCGGGGCTAGCGGTTACAATGAGCAGTTCTTC.

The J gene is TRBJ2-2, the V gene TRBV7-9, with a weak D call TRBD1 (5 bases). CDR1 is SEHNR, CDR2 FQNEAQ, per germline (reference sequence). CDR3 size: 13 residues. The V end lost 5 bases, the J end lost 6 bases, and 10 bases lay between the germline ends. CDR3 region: CASSVDSAGELFF. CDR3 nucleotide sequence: TGTGCCAGCAGCGTAGACAGTGCCGGGGAGCTGTTTTTT.

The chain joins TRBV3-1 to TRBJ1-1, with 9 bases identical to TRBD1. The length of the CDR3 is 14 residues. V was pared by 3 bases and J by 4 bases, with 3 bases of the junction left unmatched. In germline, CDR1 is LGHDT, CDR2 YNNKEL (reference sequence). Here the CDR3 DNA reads TGTGCCAGCAGCCAGTCGGGACAGGGCACTGAAGCTTTCTTT. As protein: CASSQSGQGTEAFF.

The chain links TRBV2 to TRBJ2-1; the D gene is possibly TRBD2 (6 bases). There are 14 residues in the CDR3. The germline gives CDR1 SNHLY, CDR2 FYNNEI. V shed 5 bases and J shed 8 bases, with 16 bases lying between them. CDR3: CASSPWGLDDEQFF. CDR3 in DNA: TGTGCCAGCAGTCCATGGGGACTCGACGATGAGCAGTTCTTC.

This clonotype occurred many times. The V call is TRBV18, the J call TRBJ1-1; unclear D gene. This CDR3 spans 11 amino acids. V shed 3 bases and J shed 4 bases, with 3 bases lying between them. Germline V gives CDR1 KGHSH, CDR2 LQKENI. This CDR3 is CASSPGTEAFF. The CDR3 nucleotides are TGTGCCAGCTCACCGGGCACTGAAGCTTTCTTT.

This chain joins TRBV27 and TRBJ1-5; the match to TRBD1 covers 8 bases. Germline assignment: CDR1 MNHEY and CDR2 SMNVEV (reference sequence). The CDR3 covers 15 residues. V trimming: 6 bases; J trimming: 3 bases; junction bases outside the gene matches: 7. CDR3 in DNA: TGTGCCAGCAGCGGTACAGGGGGTTACAATCAGCCCCAGCATTTT. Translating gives CASSGTGGYNQPQHF.

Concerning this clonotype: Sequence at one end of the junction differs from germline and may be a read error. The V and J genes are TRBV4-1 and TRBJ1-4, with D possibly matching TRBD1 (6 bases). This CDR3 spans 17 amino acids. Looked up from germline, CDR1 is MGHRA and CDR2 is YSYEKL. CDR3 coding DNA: TGCGCCAGCAGCCAAGATATACAGGGATCAACTGATGAAAAACTGTTTTTT. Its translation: CASSQDIQGSTDEKLFF.

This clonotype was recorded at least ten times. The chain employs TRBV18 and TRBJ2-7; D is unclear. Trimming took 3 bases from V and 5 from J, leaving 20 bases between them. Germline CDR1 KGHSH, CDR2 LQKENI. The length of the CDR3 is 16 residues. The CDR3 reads CASSPTWAGGSNEQYF. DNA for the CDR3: TGTGCCAGCTCACCTACTTGGGCAGGCGGATCGAACGAGCAGTACTTC. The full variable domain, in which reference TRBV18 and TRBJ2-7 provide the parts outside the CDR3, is NAGVMQNPRHLVRRRGQEARLRCSPMKGHSHVYWYRQLPEEGLKFMVYLQKENIIDESGMPKERFSAEFPKEGPSILRIQQVVRGDSAAYFCASSPTWAGGSNEQYFGPGTRLTVT.

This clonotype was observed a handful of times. This CDR3 reads CASSLRTGDNSPLHF. The CDR3 DNA is TGTGCCAGCAGCCTTAGGACAGGGGATAATTCACCCCTCCACTTT. V and J are TRBV7-9 and TRBJ1-6; TRBD1 aligns across 9 bases. Germline V gene data show CDR1 as SEHNR and CDR2 as FQNEAQ (reference sequence). The CDR3 totals 15 residues. Trimming removed 5 bases from V and 5 bases from J; junction bases left unmatched: 4.

In DNA form, the CDR3 reads TGTGCCAGTAGTACGACCTGGACAGGGGACACTGAAGCTTTCTTT. It codes for CASSTTWTGDTEAFF. The rearrangement uses TRBV19 and TRBJ1-1, with TRBD1 identical over 9 bases. V shed 4 bases, J shed 3 bases, and the junction held 6 bases outside the gene matches. CDR1 LNHDA and CDR2 SQIVND come from the germline V gene (reference sequence). CDR3 size: 15 residues.